This T cell receptor beta chain was documented in a study of early T cells in non-severe SARS-CoV-2 infection. Study findings and constraints: Matching against VDJdb likely underestimated virus-specific expansions, favoring anti-spike CD8.

This clonotype was seen ten or more times. What it binds is not known. The V gene lost 1 base and the J gene lost 4 bases, with 15 bases spanning the gap. Germline CDR1 and CDR2: SGHVS and FNYEAQ. The CDR3 length is 16 residues. MiXCR was run by TCRdb on the 5' RACE reads, yielding one entry per CDR3 protein. In the table there are roughly 72,000 distinct CDR3 sequences, more than 10% of which are singletons. The TCR was taken from an adult who was a healthcare worker with PCR-confirmed SARS-CoV-2 infection or an uninfected control (not recorded which). The rearrangement joins TRBV7-6 to TRBJ2-3; the D gene is possibly TRBD1 (5 bases). The specimen was whole blood. CDR3 bases: TGTGCCAGCAGCTTAGAGGCAGGGATTATGGCAGATACGCAGTATTTT. Translating it yields CASSLEAGIMADTQYF.